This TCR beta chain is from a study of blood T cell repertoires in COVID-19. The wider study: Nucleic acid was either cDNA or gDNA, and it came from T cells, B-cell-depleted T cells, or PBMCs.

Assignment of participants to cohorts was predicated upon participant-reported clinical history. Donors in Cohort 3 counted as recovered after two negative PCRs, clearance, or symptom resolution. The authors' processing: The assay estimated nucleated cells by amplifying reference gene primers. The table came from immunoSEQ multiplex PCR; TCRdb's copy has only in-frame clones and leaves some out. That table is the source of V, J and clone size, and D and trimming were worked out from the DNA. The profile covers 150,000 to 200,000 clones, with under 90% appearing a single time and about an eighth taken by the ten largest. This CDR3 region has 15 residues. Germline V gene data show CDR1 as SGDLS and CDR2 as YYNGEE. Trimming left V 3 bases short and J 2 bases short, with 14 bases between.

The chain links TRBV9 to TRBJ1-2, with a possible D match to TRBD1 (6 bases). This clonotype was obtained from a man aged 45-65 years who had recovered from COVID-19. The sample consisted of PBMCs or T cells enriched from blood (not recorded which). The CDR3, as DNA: TGTGCCAGCAGCGGTCAACAGGGCCTAAACTATGGCTACACCTTC. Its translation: CASSGQQGLNYGYTF. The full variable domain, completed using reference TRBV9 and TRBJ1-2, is DSGVTQTPKHLITATGQRVTLRCSPRSGDLSVYWYQQSLDQGLQFLIQYYNGEERAKGNILERFSAQQFPDLHSELNLSSLELGDSALYFCASSGQQGLNYGYTFGSGTRLTVV.